Listed below are T cell receptor beta chains from one sample, sequenced in a study of CD8+ T cells in alopecia areata. The table came from immunoSEQ multiplex PCR; TCRdb's copy has only in-frame clones and leaves some out. The sample lists 200,000 or so clones, 58% seen once, with 5.5% in the top ten. Specimen: CD4+ T cells sorted from blood, collected at week 24, from a patient treated with tofacitinib. The receptors originated from a human donor with alopecia areata. CDR3s include the opening cysteine and the closing phenylalanine or tryptophan. Fields, in order: CDR3 DNA, CDR3 protein, D gene, V gene, J gene, clone size. A D gene is named only where the DNA matches it firmly. Where a row states a size, it is once, few, many or the class of an expanded clone; other rows omit it.

TGTGCCAGCAGTCGCACTAGCGGGGATTACAATGAGCAGTTCTTC	CASSRTSGDYNEQFF	TRBD2	TRBV2	TRBJ2-1	NA
TGTGCCTGGTCATCAGGGTCACCCAATTCACCCCTCCACTTT	CAWSSGSPNSPLHF	NA	TRBV30	TRBJ1-6	NA
TGTGCCAGCAGTCCCCGCGGCTACACCGGGGAGCTGTTTTTT	CASSPRGYTGELFF	NA	TRBV27	TRBJ2-2	NA
TGTGCCAGCAGCGTAGATGACGAGGTTGCGGGGACCCAGTACTTC	CASSVDDEVAGTQYF	NA	TRBV9	TRBJ2-5	NA
TGTGCCTCTGCGGCCCCCGGGGCAGATACGCAGTATTTT	CASAAPGADTQYF	NA	TRBV6-5	TRBJ2-3	NA
TGCGCCAGCAGTCAGGGCGAGGAAGGGGACTCTGGAAACACCATATATTTT	CASSQGEEGDSGNTIYF	NA	TRBV23-1	TRBJ1-3	NA
TGTGCCAGCATCCGGGAGGGAGGTGGGACCCAGTACTTC	CASIREGGGTQYF	TRBD2	TRBV2	TRBJ2-5	few
TGTGCCAGCAGCCTTGGACCCCCGGCGCAGTATTTT	CASSLGPPAQYF	NA	TRBV7-6	TRBJ2-3	NA
TGCGCCAGCAGCCAACTTTCACAGGGGGGCGAGCAGTACTTC	CASSQLSQGGEQYF	TRBD1	TRBV4-1	TRBJ2-7	NA
TGTGCCAGCAGAAGTTCAGGACAGGCCTACGAGCAGTACTTC	CASRSSGQAYEQYF	TRBD1	TRBV25-1	TRBJ2-7	NA
TGTGCCAGCAGTCAACAGGGCTGGTATGGCTACACCTTC	CASSQQGWYGYTF	NA	TRBV27	TRBJ1-2	NA
TGTGCCAGCAGTTACACAGGGACGAGCAATCAGCCCCAGCATTTT	CASSYTGTSNQPQHF	NA	TRBV2	TRBJ1-5	once
TGTGCCAGCAGCTTCGGGGCGGGGGAGCTGTTTTTT	CASSFGAGELFF	NA	TRBV7-9	TRBJ2-2	few
TGCAGCGTCGCGGGACAGCAAGAGACCCAGTACTTC	CSVAGQQETQYF	NA	TRBV29-1	TRBJ2-5	once
TGCGCCAGCCGTCCAACTGTAAATGGGGGCCAAGAGACCCAGTACTTC	CASRPTVNGGQETQYF	NA	TRBV5-1	TRBJ2-5	NA
TGTGCCAGCAGCTTATCGGGACAGAGCACAGATACGCAGTATTTT	CASSLSGQSTDTQYF	TRBD1	TRBV7-8	TRBJ2-3	NA
TGTGCCAGCCGGCCCCCCTTTGGGGGCGGGGAGCTGTTTTTT	CASRPPFGGGELFF	NA	TRBV6-1	TRBJ2-2	NA
TGTGCCAGCAGACCCCTTGGAGCGGACACCGGGGAGCTGTTTTTT	CASRPLGADTGELFF	NA	TRBV27	TRBJ2-2	NA
TGCGCCAGCAGCTTAACAGCGGGGGTGATTCGGACCGGGGAGCTGTTTTTT	CASSLTAGVIRTGELFF	TRBD2	TRBV5-1	TRBJ2-2	once
TGCGCCAGCAGCTTGGTAGGTACAGGTGAAGCTTTCTTT	CASSLVGTGEAFF	NA	TRBV5-1	TRBJ1-1	NA
TGCAGCGTTGAAGGCGGGGGCTCCTACGAGCAGTACTTC	CSVEGGGSYEQYF	TRBD2	TRBV29-1	TRBJ2-7	NA
TGTGCCTTTGAAGCGGGGGGCGGTGAAGCTTTCTTT	CAFEAGGGEAFF	NA	TRBV30	TRBJ1-1	NA
TGTGCCAGCAGTGAAGAAGGGGTGCGTGGCTACACCTTC	CASSEEGVRGYTF	NA	TRBV25-1	TRBJ1-2	NA
TGTGCCAGCAGCTTATTTGGAGGGAGGGCCTACGAGCAGTACTTC	CASSLFGGRAYEQYF	TRBD2	TRBV13	TRBJ2-7	few
TGCAGCGTTGTTAAGGGGACTCCCTACTATGGCTACACCTTC	CSVVKGTPYYGYTF	NA	TRBV29-1	TRBJ1-2	NA